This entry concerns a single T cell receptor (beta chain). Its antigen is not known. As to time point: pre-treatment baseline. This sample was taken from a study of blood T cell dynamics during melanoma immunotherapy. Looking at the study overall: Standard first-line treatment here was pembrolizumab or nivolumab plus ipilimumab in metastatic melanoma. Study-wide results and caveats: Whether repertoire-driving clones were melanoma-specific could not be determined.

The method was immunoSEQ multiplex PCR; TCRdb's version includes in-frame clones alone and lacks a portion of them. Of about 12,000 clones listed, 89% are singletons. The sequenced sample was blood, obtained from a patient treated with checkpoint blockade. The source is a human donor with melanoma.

The CDR3 loop is CASRQNLGTLLSGNTIYF. DNA of the CDR3: TGTGCCAGCAGACAAAACCTCGGGACATTGCTCTCTGGAAACACCATATATTTT. The J gene is TRBJ1-3, the V gene TRBV28, with D possibly TRBD1 on 6 matching bases. The CDR3 sequence is 18 residues long. V lost 6 bases, J lost 0 bases, and 21 bases lay in between. The germline V gene has CDR1 MDHEN and CDR2 SYDVKM.